The next 14 T cell receptor beta chains were all read from a single sample in a study of blood T cell repertoires in COVID-19. Using immunoSEQ multiplex PCR, the repertoire was profiled, and TCRdb retains in-frame clones only, with some absent. The sample holds some 210,000 clones; about 90% are singletons and the top ten take 1% to 1.5%. The sample consisted of peripheral blood. These receptors all come from a man aged 25 to 45 with acute or convalescent COVID-19.

This chain uses TRBV19 with TRBJ1-5; a weak D match, TRBD1 (5 bases). The CDR3 consists of 12 residues. Germline V lookup: CDR1 LNHDA, CDR2 SQIVND (reference sequence). V was clipped by 6 bases and J by 5 bases, with 8 bases between them. The DNA of the CDR3 is TGTGCCAGTAGGGTAGGGGATCAGCCCCAGCATTTT. Translated, it gives CASRVGDQPQHF.

This clone was seen just once. The J gene is TRBJ1-6, the V gene TRBV11-2; perhaps TRBD1 as D (5 bases). V lost 5 bases and J 5 bases, leaving 19 bases between the germline ends. Looked up from germline, CDR1 is SGHAT and CDR2 is FQNNGV. CDR3 length: 17 residues. The DNA of the CDR3 is TGTGCCAGCAGCAGATCCCGGGGGGGGATTAATAATTCACCCCTCCACTTT. Translating gives CASSRSRGGINNSPLHF. Full variable domain (missing parts from reference TRBV11-2 and TRBJ1-6): EAGVAQSPRYKIIEKRQSVAFWCNPISGHATLYWYQQILGQGPKLLIQFQNNGVVDDSQLPKDRFSAERLKGVDSTLKIQPAKLEDSAVYLCASSRSRGGINNSPLHFGNGTRLTVT.

This clone was recorded only once. The chain combines TRBV24-1 with TRBJ2-1; a weak D match, TRBD1 (6 bases). The CDR3 loop spans 14 amino acids. Trimming took 7 bases from V and 0 from J, leaving 9 bases between them. Germline V CDR1 and CDR2: KGHDR, SFDVKD. The CDR3 here is CATSQGGSYNEQFF. DNA for the CDR3: TGTGCCACCAGCCAAGGGGGCTCCTACAATGAGCAGTTCTTC.

This chain connects TRBV7-2 to TRBJ2-1; no firm D call. The CDR3 totals 13 residues. Trimming took off 4 bases at V and 10 bases at J, with 14 bases between the two ends. In germline, CDR1 is SGHTA, CDR2 FQGNSA. The DNA for the CDR3 is TGTGCCAGCAGCTCGGAGCGATTCCGGGAGCAGTTCTTC. The encoded protein is CASSSERFREQFF.

The gene calls are TRBV5-8 and TRBJ2-7, with D possibly TRBD2 on 5 matching bases. Trimming took off 4 bases at V and 4 bases at J, with 6 bases between the two ends. Germline assignment: CDR1 SGHTS and CDR2 YDEGEE. The CDR3 is made up of 11 amino acids. CDR3 sequence: CASSRGYEQYF. CDR3 sequence (DNA): TGTGCCAGCAGCCGGGGATACGAGCAGTACTTC.

V gene TRBV9 combines with J gene TRBJ1-2; D remains ambiguous. Trimming stripped 0 bases from V and 3 bases from J, with 9 bases between. This CDR3 has 14 amino acids. Per the germline V gene, CDR1 is SGDLS and CDR2 is YYNGEE. CDR3 residues: CASSVGGGYYGYTF. CDR3 sequence (DNA): TGTGCCAGCAGCGTAGGCGGCGGATACTATGGCTACACCTTC. The full variable domain, with the rest looked up from reference TRBV9 and TRBJ1-2, is DSGVTQTPKHLITATGQRVTLRCSPRSGDLSVYWYQQSLDQGLQFLIQYYNGEERAKGNILERFSAQQFPDLHSELNLSSLELGDSALYFCASSVGGGYYGYTFGSGTRLTVV.

The rearrangement uses TRBV20-1 and TRBJ2-4; D call uncertain. Trimming left V 5 bases short and J 10 bases short, with 9 bases between. Germline assignment: CDR1 DFQATT and CDR2 SNEGSKA (reference sequence). The CDR3 length is 10 residues. CDR3 in DNA: TGCAGTGCTCCTACTCGTATTCAGTACTTC. It is translated as CSAPTRIQYF.

CDR3 loop: CASSIRGTGHNSPLHF. CDR3 DNA: TGTGCCAGTAGTATCAGGGGCACCGGGCATAATTCACCCCTCCACTTT. V is TRBV19 and J is TRBJ1-6, with D maybe TRBD1 (6 bases). Germline lookup yields CDR1 LNHDA and CDR2 SQIVND (reference sequence). V was clipped by 3 bases and J by 5 bases, with 14 bases between them. The CDR3 totals 16 residues.

The gene calls are TRBV24-1 and TRBJ2-5; the D gene is possibly TRBD2 (5 bases). V was clipped by 2 bases and J by 4 bases, with 13 bases between them. In germline, CDR1 is KGHDR, CDR2 SFDVKD. CDR3 length: 15 amino acids. The CDR3 region is CATSDWGVGGETQYF. Written as DNA, the CDR3 is TGTGCCACCAGTGATTGGGGAGTAGGTGGAGAGACCCAGTACTTC.

This rearrangement joins TRBV7-8 to TRBJ2-3; TRBD2 aligns across 12 bases. Germline CDR1 and CDR2: SGHVS and FQNEAQ. The ends lost 2 bases at V and 7 bases at J; junction bases unmatched: 4. The CDR3 contains 15 residues. The CDR3 spells CASSLRLAGVNTQYF. The DNA for the CDR3 is TGTGCCAGCAGCTTACGACTAGCGGGAGTAAATACGCAGTATTTT.

The chain recombines TRBV5-8 with TRBJ1-2; TRBD1 aligns across 10 bases. Germline V gene sequence: CDR1 SGHTS, CDR2 YDEGEE. J was trimmed by 2 bases and V by 4 bases; bases with no gene match: 8. The CDR3 extends over 16 amino acids. Here the CDR3 reads CASSAGTGAVNYGYTF. The CDR3 DNA reads as TGTGCCAGCAGCGCCGGGACAGGGGCCGTCAACTATGGCTACACCTTC.

The gene calls are TRBV19 and TRBJ2-7, with 9 bases that match TRBD1. The ends lost 5 bases at V and 7 bases at J; junction bases unmatched: 12. Germline V gene data show CDR1 as LNHDA and CDR2 as SQIVND (reference sequence). The CDR3 spans 15 residues. The CDR3 nucleotides read TGTGCCAGTAGTGGGCCACAGGGGGCCTCGAGGGAGCAGTACTTC. Its protein is CASSGPQGASREQYF.

This chain joins TRBV18 and TRBJ1-4, with no clear D. The CDR3 loop spans 16 amino acids. Trimming stripped 3 bases from V and 4 bases from J, with 15 bases between. Per the germline V gene, CDR1 is KGHSH and CDR2 is LQKENI. CDR3 DNA sequence: TGTGCCAGCTCACCTAAAAGGGCGCGGGATAATGAAAAACTGTTTTTT. Translated: CASSPKRARDNEKLFF.

The chain has TRBV28 and TRBJ1-5; D unclear. CDR3 length: 16 residues. V lost 5 bases, J lost 5 bases, and 19 bases lay in between. The germline CDR1 and CDR2 sequences are MDHEN and SYDVKM. The chain's CDR3 is CASSPILRGFDQPQHF. CDR3 sequence (DNA): TGTGCCAGCAGTCCCATCCTGCGGGGTTTCGATCAGCCCCAGCATTTT.